This TCR beta chain comes out of a study of a mutant IDH1 vaccine in newly diagnosed glioma. Study results and limitations: There seemed to be no relation between pseudoprogression and changes in top peripheral T cell clonotypes.

Germline V lookup: CDR1 SNHLY, CDR2 FYNNEI. This CDR3 contains 13 residues. Time point meaning: week 35, safety follow-up. The study gave 300 ug of mutant IDH1 20-mer peptide per vaccine dose, with topical imiquimod. Remarks on this clone: No antigen is known for it. A junction boundary mismatches the germline segment, possibly from a read error.

The protocol was immunoSEQ multiplex PCR, while the TCRdb copy is restricted to in-frame clones and leaves out a portion. The sample contains tens of thousands of clones, more than 85% of which appear only once. The chain uses TRBV2 and TRBJ1-4; D is ambiguous. The sample was PBMCs, taken from a glioma patient whose treatment included an IDH1 peptide vaccine. This receptor was identified in a man aged 25 to 45 with glioma. CDR3 nucleotides: TGTGCCAGCAGACCCACCCTCCCGGGCCAGACTAACTTT. Residues: CASRPTLPGQTNF.